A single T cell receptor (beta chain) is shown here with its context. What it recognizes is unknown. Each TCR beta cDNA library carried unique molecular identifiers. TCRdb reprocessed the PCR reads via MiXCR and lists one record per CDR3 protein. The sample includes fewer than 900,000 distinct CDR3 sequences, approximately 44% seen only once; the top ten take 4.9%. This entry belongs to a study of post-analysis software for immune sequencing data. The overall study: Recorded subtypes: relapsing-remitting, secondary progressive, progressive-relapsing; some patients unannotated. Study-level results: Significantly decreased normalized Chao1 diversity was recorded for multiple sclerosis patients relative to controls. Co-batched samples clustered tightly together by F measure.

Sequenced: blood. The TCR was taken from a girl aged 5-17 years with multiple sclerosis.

CDR3 sequence reads: CASREDTQETQYF. The CDR3 DNA reads TGTGCCAGCCGTGAGGATACTCAAGAGACCCAGTACTTC. The rearrangement links TRBV6-5 to TRBJ2-5; D is unclear. The germline V gene encodes CDR1 MNHEY and CDR2 SVGAGI. The CDR3 is made up of 13 amino acids. V lost 8 bases to trimming and J lost 2 bases, with 12 bases between them.